The 32 T cell receptor beta chains reported below all come from one sample, sequenced in a study of blood T cell repertoires in COVID-19. Assay used: immunoSEQ multiplex PCR; TCRdb lists only in-frame clones, some missing. Seen here are roughly 30,000 clones, around 72% observed once, and the top ten hold 20% to 25%. Sample: peripheral blood. Source of these receptors: a boy younger than 10 with active or convalescent COVID-19.

This chain links TRBV7-2 with TRBJ1-5; possibly TRBD1 for D (5 bases). Per germline, CDR1 SGHTA and CDR2 FQGNSA. This CDR3 has 13 residues. Deletions cut 0 bases from V and 11 bases from J, with 11 bases between. The CDR3 loop is CASSLAGLPAQHF. CDR3 in DNA: TGTGCCAGCAGCTTAGCGGGACTACCGGCCCAGCATTTT.

The chain uses TRBV15 and TRBJ2-5; possibly TRBD2 for D (5 bases). Trimming shortened V by 2 bases and J by 0 bases, and 13 bases separated the two germline ends. Germline lookup yields CDR1 LNHNV and CDR2 YYDKDF (reference sequence). CDR3 length: 16 residues. CDR3: CATSRPRGFYQETQYF. The CDR3 region has the DNA TGTGCCACCAGCAGACCTCGAGGGTTCTACCAAGAGACCCAGTACTTC. The variable domain in full, with the rest retrieved from reference TRBV15 and TRBJ2-5, is DAMVIQNPRYQVTQFGKPVTLSCSQTLNHNVMYWYQQKSSQAPKLLFHYYDKDFNNEADTPDNFQSRRPNTSFCFLDIRSPGLGDTAMYLCATSRPRGFYQETQYFGPGTRLLVL.

This clone was recorded once. CDR3 region: CASSGGGEQYV. The CDR3 bases are TGTGCCAGCTCCGGGGGGGGCGAGCAGTACGTC. The V and J genes are TRBV27 and TRBJ2-7; TRBD2 matches at 8 bases. The CDR3 runs to 11 residues. The ends lost 8 bases at V and 6 bases at J; junction bases unmatched: 3. CDR1 and CDR2 from the germline V gene are MNHEY and SMNVEV (reference sequence).

This chain links TRBV29-1 with TRBJ2-7; the D gene is possibly TRBD1 (6 bases). V was pared by 5 bases and J by 3 bases, with 26 bases between. Per the germline V gene, CDR1 is SQVTM and CDR2 is ANQGSEA. The CDR3 has 17 amino acids. In DNA form, the CDR3 reads TGCAGCGTTAAGGGTTTAAAAACAGGGCTATTGAGCTACGAGCAGTACTTC. It is translated as CSVKGLKTGLLSYEQYF.

The rearrangement uses TRBV7-8 and TRBJ2-3, with 8 bases lining up with TRBD2. This CDR3 spans 15 amino acids. CDR1 is SGHVS and CDR2 is FQNEAQ in the germline V gene. V gave up 5 bases and J gave up 1 base; unmatched junction bases: 5. The CDR3 protein is CASSPSGLGTDTQYF. As DNA, the CDR3 is TGTGCCAGCAGCCCCTCGGGACTAGGCACAGATACGCAGTATTTT. The full variable domain, its missing parts supplied by reference TRBV7-8 and TRBJ2-3, is GAGVSQSPRYKVAKRGQDVALRCDPISGHVSLFWYQQALGQGPEFLTYFQNEAQLDKSGLPSDRFFAERPEGSVSTLKIQRTQQEDSAVYLCASSPSGLGTDTQYFGPGTRLTVL.

This clone was seen only once. V usage is TRBV2 and J usage is TRBJ2-3, with 7 bases aligning to TRBD2. Germline assignment: CDR1 SNHLY and CDR2 FYNNEI. V trimming: 1 base; J trimming: 4 bases; junction bases outside the gene matches: 5. This CDR3 has 15 residues. CDR3 sequence reads: CASSEGGSAADTQYF. In DNA form, the CDR3 reads TGTGCCAGCAGTGAAGGCGGGAGTGCGGCAGATACGCAGTATTTT.

The CDR3 spells CAWRHTGSSYNSPLHF. The DNA of the CDR3 is TGTGCCTGGAGGCACACAGGGAGCTCCTATAATTCACCCCTCCACTTT. This chain uses TRBV30 with TRBJ1-6, with a tentative D call TRBD1 (6 bases). The V gene's germline CDR1 is GTSNPN and CDR2 SVGIG (reference sequence). Between the trimmed V and J ends, which lost 3 bases and 0 bases, there was a span of 12 bases. This CDR3 contains 16 residues.

The chain links TRBV4-1 to TRBJ2-7, with D possibly being TRBD2 (6 bases). Germline CDR1 MGHRA, CDR2 YSYEKL. The V end lost 5 bases, the J end lost 8 bases, and 22 bases lay between the germline ends. The CDR3 consists of 15 residues. Here the CDR3 reads CASSGPGLLFTQQYF. CDR3 bases: TGCGCCAGCAGCGGGCCGGGACTCCTTTTTACGCAGCAGTACTTC.

Note on this clone: One junction end disagrees with the germline gene, perhaps due to a read error. The rearrangement uses TRBV15 and TRBJ1-2; 9 nucleotides agree with TRBD1. This CDR3 spans 16 amino acids. Germline-derived CDR1 and CDR2 are LNHNV and YYDKDF (reference sequence). This chain's CDR3 is CATSAQGADGFYDYTF. In nucleotides, the CDR3 is TGTGCCACCAGCGCACAGGGGGCAGACGGTTTTTATGACTACACCTTC.

This chain connects TRBV30 to TRBJ1-6; D may be TRBD1 (5 bases). Germline V lookup: CDR1 GTSNPN, CDR2 SVGIG (reference sequence). Trimming removed 5 bases from V and 9 bases from J, with 14 bases in between. The CDR3 length is 13 residues. The CDR3 nucleotides read TGTGCCTGGGCCACAGGAATGGTTTCACCCCTCCACTTT. Its translation: CAWATGMVSPLHF.

This rearrangement joins TRBV13 to TRBJ2-3, with no clear D. This CDR3 is 15 amino acids long. CDR1 PRHDT and CDR2 FYEKMQ come from the germline V gene (reference sequence). V lost 3 bases to trimming and J lost 0 bases, with 10 bases between them. CDR3 nucleotide sequence: TGTGCCAGCAGCTTTAGTTTGGAGAGCACAGATACGCAGTATTTT. This encodes CASSFSLESTDTQYF.

This clone has a handful of counts. V gene TRBV27 combines with J gene TRBJ2-5; the D gene is possibly TRBD2 (5 bases). The CDR3 totals 16 residues. Germline V gene lookup returns CDR1 MNHEY and CDR2 SMNVEV (reference sequence). The V and J ends lost 8 bases and 4 bases respectively, with 23 bases between them. CDR3: CASGHVASPVVETQYF. The CDR3 DNA reads as TGTGCCAGCGGTCACGTGGCTAGCCCTGTGGTAGAGACCCAGTACTTC.

V is TRBV7-8 and J is TRBJ2-2, with a tentative D call TRBD1 (6 bases). CDR1 and CDR2 from the germline V gene are SGHVS and FQNEAQ. CDR3 size: 16 residues. With 5 bases removed from V and 3 bases from J, the gap between germline ends came to 16 bases. The CDR3 here is CASSRVPGQYTGELFF. CDR3 DNA sequence: TGTGCCAGCAGCCGCGTTCCTGGACAGTACACCGGGGAGCTGTTTTTT.

This sequence joins TRBV27 and TRBJ2-5; tentative D call: TRBD2 (7 bases). The CDR3 runs 15 residues. V was shortened by 4 bases and J by 5 bases, with 17 bases between the two germline ends. Germline V gives CDR1 MNHEY, CDR2 SMNVEV (reference sequence). The CDR3 DNA reads as TGTGCCAGCAGTTCGGGGGGTCTGAGGGGGGAGACCCAGTACTTC. Its protein product is CASSSGGLRGETQYF.

This chain links TRBV3-1 (or the pseudogene TRBV3-2) with TRBJ1-5; D remains unclear. The germline gives CDR1 LGHDT, CDR2 YNNKEL (reference sequence). Trimming left V 1 base short and J 3 bases short, with 4 bases between. CDR3 length: 13 residues. Here the CDR3 DNA reads TGTGCCAGCAGCCAAGGGCTCAATCAGCCCCAGCATTTT. Its protein product is CASSQGLNQPQHF.

The chain uses TRBV3-1 (or the pseudogene TRBV3-2) and TRBJ2-3; tentatively, D is TRBD2 (5 bases). The CDR3 has 13 residues. The V gene lost 1 base and the J gene lost 4 bases, with 6 bases spanning the gap. The germline gives CDR1 LGHDT, CDR2 YNNKEL (reference sequence). The CDR3: CASSQALADTQYF. In nucleotides, the CDR3 is TGTGCCAGCAGCCAAGCACTAGCAGATACGCAGTATTTT.

The V call is TRBV5-5, the J call TRBJ2-7; TRBD1 might be the D (6 bases). CDR1 SGHKS and CDR2 YYEKEE come from the germline V gene (reference sequence). Trimming took 0 bases from V and 2 from J, leaving 15 bases between them. The CDR3 length is 16 residues. CDR3 loop: CASSLGGQPGTYEQYF. The CDR3 nucleotides read TGTGCCAGCAGCTTGGGCGGACAGCCGGGCACCTACGAGCAGTACTTC. Variable domain in full (rest from reference TRBV5-5 and TRBJ2-7): DAGVTQSPTHLIKTRGQQVTLRCSPISGHKSVSWYQQVLGQGPQFIFQYYEKEERGRGNFPDRFSARQFPNYSSELNVNALLLGDSALYLCASSLGGQPGTYEQYFGPGTRLTVT.

The rearrangement links TRBV3-1 (or the pseudogene TRBV3-2) to TRBJ1-1, with D hard to call. Germline CDR1 reads LGHDT; CDR2 reads YNNKEL (reference sequence). The ends were cut back, 4 bases at V and 1 base at J, with 13 bases in the middle. The CDR3 has 15 amino acids. As DNA, the CDR3 is TGTGCCAGCAGCCGGCCTAACGAGCGGAACACTGAAGCTTTCTTT. Amino acids: CASSRPNERNTEAFF.

The CDR3 spells CASIAPLGQGSYEQYF. DNA of the CDR3: TGTGCCAGCATCGCTCCTCTCGGACAGGGTTCGTACGAGCAGTACTTC. J is TRBJ2-7 and V is TRBV27; 8 nucleotides line up with TRBD1. Germline CDR1 and CDR2: MNHEY and SMNVEV (reference sequence). The CDR3 loop spans 16 amino acids. V was clipped by 7 bases and J by 4 bases; unmatched bases: 15.

A few counts support this clone. V and J are TRBV7-2 and TRBJ1-1; D perhaps matches TRBD1 (6 bases). V dropped 0 bases and J dropped 1 base, with 18 bases sitting between them. The CDR3 spans 18 residues. CDR1 SGHTA and CDR2 FQGNSA come from the germline V gene. The CDR3 nucleotides are TGTGCCAGCAGCTTAGCGAGATTACAGGGTCGGGGGAACACTGAAGCTTTCTTT. It encodes CASSLARLQGRGNTEAFF.

This sequence joins TRBV28 and TRBJ1-5, with TRBD1 as a possible D gene (5 bases). CDR1 is MDHEN and CDR2 is SYDVKM in the germline V gene. V lost 6 bases and J lost 2, with 8 bases in between. The CDR3 extends over 13 amino acids. The CDR3 protein is CASRGTRNQPQHF. DNA of the CDR3: TGTGCCAGCAGGGGGACTCGCAATCAGCCCCAGCATTTT.

This sequence joins TRBV5-6 and TRBJ1-2; TRBD1 might be the D (5 bases). CDR3 length equals 14 residues. Between the trimmed V and J ends, which lost 1 base and 4 bases, there was a span of 11 bases. The germline gives CDR1 SGHDT, CDR2 YYEEEE. In DNA form, the CDR3 reads TGTGCCAGCAGCTTGATTTCCGGGGGCTATGGCTACACCTTC. Its translation is CASSLISGGYGYTF.

The chain carries TRBV5-1 and TRBJ1-1; TRBD1 might be the D (5 bases). This CDR3 is 14 amino acids long. V was pared by 9 bases and J by 5 bases, with 20 bases between. Germline CDR1 and CDR2: SGHRS and YFSETQ. CDR3 DNA: TGCGCCACCAGAGAAGGGGTTGGGGGGACTGAAGCTTTCTTT. Protein sequence: CATREGVGGTEAFF.

The gene calls are TRBV5-5 and TRBJ1-4, with 8 nucleotides matching TRBD1. The CDR3 is 16 amino acids. Looked up from germline, CDR1 is SGHKS and CDR2 is YYEKEE (reference sequence). V lost 3 bases and J lost 1; bases outside the gene matches: 5. The CDR3 protein is CASSWGTGLTNEKLFF. The CDR3 DNA sequence: TGTGCCAGCAGCTGGGGGACAGGCCTAACTAATGAAAAACTGTTTTTT.

DNA for the CDR3: TGTGCCAGCACATTGAACACTGAAGCTTTCTTT. Translated, it gives CASTLNTEAFF. The V call is TRBV28, the J call TRBJ1-1; no clear D. Trimming took 7 bases from V and 0 from J, leaving 3 bases between them. The germline CDR1 and CDR2 sequences are MDHEN and SYDVKM. This CDR3 has 11 amino acids.

The chain carries TRBV14 and TRBJ1-1; D is ambiguous. The CDR3 totals 16 residues. The V and J ends lost 5 bases and 0 bases respectively, with 16 bases between them. The germline gives CDR1 SGHDN, CDR2 FVKESK. In DNA form, the CDR3 reads TGTGCCAGCAGCGCAGGACTGTCTAGGATGAACACTGAAGCTTTCTTT. This encodes CASSAGLSRMNTEAFF.

This chain connects TRBV5-4 to TRBJ2-2; the D gene is possibly TRBD1 (6 bases). Germline CDR1 reads SGHNT; CDR2 reads YYREEE (reference sequence). CDR3 length: 14 residues. The V and J ends lost 6 bases and 1 base respectively, with 10 bases between them. The CDR3 DNA sequence: TGTGCCAGCAACCCGGGACAGAACACCGGGGAGCTGTTTTTT. The encoded protein is CASNPGQNTGELFF.

V and J are TRBV9 and TRBJ1-1; D is perhaps TRBD1 (5 bases). The germline CDR1 and CDR2 sequences are SGDLS and YYNGEE. CDR3 length: 16 amino acids. The germline V and J ends were trimmed by 2 bases and 0 bases, with 14 bases remaining between them. Here the CDR3 DNA reads TGTGCCAGCAGCGTGAGGGGAGGGGCTCTGAACACTGAAGCTTTCTTT. Protein product: CASSVRGGALNTEAFF. Combining the CDR3 with reference TRBV9 and TRBJ1-1 gives the whole variable domain DSGVTQTPKHLITATGQRVTLRCSPRSGDLSVYWYQQSLDQGLQFLIQYYNGEERAKGNILERFSAQQFPDLHSELNLSSLELGDSALYFCASSVRGGALNTEAFFGQGTRLTVV.

The chain has TRBV12-5 and TRBJ1-2, with D hard to call. The V and J ends lost 7 bases and 0 bases respectively, with 15 bases between them. CDR1 is LGHNT, CDR2 FRNRAP, per germline. The CDR3 length is 15 residues. Here the CDR3 reads CASVREAEPNYGYTF. The CDR3 DNA reads as TGTGCTAGTGTTAGAGAGGCGGAACCTAACTATGGCTACACCTTC.

The chain couples TRBV4-1 to TRBJ2-3, with D unclear. CDR3 length equals 14 residues. Trimming took off 1 base at V and 2 bases at J, with 7 bases between the two ends. Per the germline V gene, CDR1 is MGHRA and CDR2 is YSYEKL. DNA of the CDR3: TGCGCCAGCAGCCAAGTCCGAGACACAGATACGCAGTATTTT. This encodes CASSQVRDTDTQYF.

V usage is TRBV10-3 and J usage is TRBJ1-6, with a weak D call TRBD1 (6 bases). CDR1 is ENHRY and CDR2 is SYGVKD in the germline V gene. V lost 3 bases and J 0 bases, leaving 15 bases between the germline ends. CDR3 length equals 18 residues. The CDR3 is CAISEVAGALSYNSPLHF. In DNA, the CDR3 is TGTGCCATCAGTGAAGTCGCAGGGGCCCTCTCCTATAATTCACCCCTCCACTTT.

This clone rates as medium-sized. This rearrangement joins TRBV6-5 to TRBJ1-1, with a possible D match to TRBD1 (6 bases). Germline CDR1 reads MNHEY; CDR2 reads SVGAGI. V gave up 2 bases and J gave up 5 bases, with 12 bases separating them. CDR3 size: 14 residues. The CDR3, as DNA: TGTGCCAGCAGTTACGCTACAGGGTTGACTGAAGCTTTCTTT. Amino acids: CASSYATGLTEAFF.